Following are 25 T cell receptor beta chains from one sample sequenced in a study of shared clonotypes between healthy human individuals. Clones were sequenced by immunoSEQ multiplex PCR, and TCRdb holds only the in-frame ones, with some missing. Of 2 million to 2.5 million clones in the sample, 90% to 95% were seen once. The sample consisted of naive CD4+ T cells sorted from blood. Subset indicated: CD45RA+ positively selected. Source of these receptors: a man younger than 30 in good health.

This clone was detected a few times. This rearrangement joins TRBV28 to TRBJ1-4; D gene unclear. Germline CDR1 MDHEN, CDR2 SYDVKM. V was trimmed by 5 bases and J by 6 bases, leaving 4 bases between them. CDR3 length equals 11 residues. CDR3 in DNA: TGTGCCAGCAGTCCCTATGAAAAACTGTTTTTT. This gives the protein CASSPYEKLFF.

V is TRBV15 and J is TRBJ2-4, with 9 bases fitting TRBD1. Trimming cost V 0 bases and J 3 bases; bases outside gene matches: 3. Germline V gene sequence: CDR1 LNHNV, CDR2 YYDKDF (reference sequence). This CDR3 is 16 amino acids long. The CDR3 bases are TGTGCCACCAGCAGAGACTCGGGACAGGGCAAAAACATTCAGTACTTC. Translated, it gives CATSRDSGQGKNIQYF.

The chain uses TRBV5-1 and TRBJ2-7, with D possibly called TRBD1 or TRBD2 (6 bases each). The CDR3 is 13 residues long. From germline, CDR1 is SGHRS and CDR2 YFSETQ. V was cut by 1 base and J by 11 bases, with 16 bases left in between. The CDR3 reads CASSLNRGAEKYF. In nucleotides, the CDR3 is TGCGCCAGCAGCTTGAATAGGGGGGCCGAAAAGTACTTC.

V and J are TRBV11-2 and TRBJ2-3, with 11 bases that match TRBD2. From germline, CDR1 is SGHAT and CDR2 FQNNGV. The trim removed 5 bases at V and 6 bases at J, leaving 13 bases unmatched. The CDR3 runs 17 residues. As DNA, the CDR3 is TGTGCCAGCAGCCCCCTTGGCCAGGGACTAGCGGCCGATACGCAGTATTTT. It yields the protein CASSPLGQGLAADTQYF.

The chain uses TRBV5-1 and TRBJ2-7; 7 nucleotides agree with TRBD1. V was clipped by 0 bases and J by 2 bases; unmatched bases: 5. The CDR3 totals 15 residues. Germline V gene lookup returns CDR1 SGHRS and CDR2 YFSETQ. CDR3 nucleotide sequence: TGCGCCAGCAGCTTGGCCGGGACAGCAACCTACGAGCAGTACTTC. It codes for CASSLAGTATYEQYF.

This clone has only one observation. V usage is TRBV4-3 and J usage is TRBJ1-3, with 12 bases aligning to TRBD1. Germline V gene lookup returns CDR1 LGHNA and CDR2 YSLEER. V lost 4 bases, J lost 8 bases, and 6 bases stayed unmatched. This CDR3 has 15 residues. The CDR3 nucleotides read TGCGCCAGCAGCCTTGGGACAGGGGGCACAGACACCATATATTTT. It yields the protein CASSLGTGGTDTIYF.

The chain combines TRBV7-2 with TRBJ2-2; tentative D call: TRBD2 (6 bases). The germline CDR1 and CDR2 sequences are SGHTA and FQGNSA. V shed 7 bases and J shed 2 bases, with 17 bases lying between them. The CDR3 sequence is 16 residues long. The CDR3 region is CASTRRGQLNTGELFF. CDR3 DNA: TGTGCCAGCACCCGGAGGGGCCAGCTTAACACCGGGGAGCTGTTTTTT.

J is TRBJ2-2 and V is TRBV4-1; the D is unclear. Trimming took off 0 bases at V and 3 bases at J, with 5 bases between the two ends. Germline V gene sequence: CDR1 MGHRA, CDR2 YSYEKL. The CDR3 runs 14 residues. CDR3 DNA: TGCGCCAGCAGCCAAGATCTCTACACCGGGGAGCTGTTTTTT. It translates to CASSQDLYTGELFF.

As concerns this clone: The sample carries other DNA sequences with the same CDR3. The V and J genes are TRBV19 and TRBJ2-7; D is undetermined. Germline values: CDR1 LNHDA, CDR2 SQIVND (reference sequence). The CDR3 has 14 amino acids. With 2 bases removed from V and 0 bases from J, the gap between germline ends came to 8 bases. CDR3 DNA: TGTGCCAGTAGTATAAGAGACTCCTCCTACGAGCAGTACTTC. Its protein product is CASSIRDSSYEQYF. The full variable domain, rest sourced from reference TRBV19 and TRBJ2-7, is DGGITQSPKYLFRKEGQNVTLSCEQNLNHDAMYWYRQDPGQGLRLIYYSQIVNDFQKGDIAEGYSVSREKKESFPLTVTSAQKNPTAFYLCASSIRDSSYEQYFGPGTRLTVT.

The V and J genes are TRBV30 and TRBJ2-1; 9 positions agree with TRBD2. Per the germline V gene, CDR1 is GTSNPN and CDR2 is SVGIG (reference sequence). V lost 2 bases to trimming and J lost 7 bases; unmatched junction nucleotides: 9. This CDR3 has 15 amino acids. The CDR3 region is CAWSSLAGPLNEQFF. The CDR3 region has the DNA TGTGCCTGGAGTTCACTAGCGGGCCCTTTGAATGAGCAGTTCTTC. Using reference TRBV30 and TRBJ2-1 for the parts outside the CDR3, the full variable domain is SQTIHQWPATLVQPVGSPLSLECTVEGTSNPNLYWYRQAAGRGLQLLFYSVGIGQISSEVPQNLSASRPQDRQFILSSKKLLLSDSGFYLCAWSSLAGPLNEQFFGPGTRLTVL.

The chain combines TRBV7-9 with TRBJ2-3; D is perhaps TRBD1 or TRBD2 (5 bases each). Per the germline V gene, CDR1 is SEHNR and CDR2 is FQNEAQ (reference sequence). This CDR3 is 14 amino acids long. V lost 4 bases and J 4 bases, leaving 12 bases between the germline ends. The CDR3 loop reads CASSYVGTADTQYF. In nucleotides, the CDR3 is TGTGCCAGCAGCTACGTAGGGACGGCAGATACGCAGTATTTT.

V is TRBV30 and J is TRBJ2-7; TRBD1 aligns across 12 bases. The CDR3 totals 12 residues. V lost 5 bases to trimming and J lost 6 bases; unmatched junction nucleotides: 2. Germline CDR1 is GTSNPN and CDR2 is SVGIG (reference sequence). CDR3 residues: CAWGDRGREQYF. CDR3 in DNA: TGTGCCTGGGGGGACAGGGGGCGCGAGCAGTACTTC.

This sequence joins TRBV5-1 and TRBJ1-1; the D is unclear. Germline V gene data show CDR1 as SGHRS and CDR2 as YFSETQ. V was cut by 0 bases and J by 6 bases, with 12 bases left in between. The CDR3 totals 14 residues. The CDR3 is CASSLDEQRAEAFF. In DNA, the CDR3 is TGCGCCAGCAGCTTGGATGAGCAAAGGGCTGAAGCTTTCTTT.

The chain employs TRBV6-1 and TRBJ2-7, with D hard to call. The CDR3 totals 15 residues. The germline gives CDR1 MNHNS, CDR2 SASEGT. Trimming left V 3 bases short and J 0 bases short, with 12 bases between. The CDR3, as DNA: TGTGCCAGCAGTGATCCTGGGATCTACTCCTACGAGCAGTACTTC. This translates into CASSDPGIYSYEQYF.

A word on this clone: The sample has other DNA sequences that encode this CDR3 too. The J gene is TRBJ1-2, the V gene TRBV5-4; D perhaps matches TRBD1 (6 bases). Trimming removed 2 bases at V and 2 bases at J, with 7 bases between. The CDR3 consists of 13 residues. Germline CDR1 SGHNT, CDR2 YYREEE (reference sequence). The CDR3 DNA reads TGTGCCAGCAGCTTCGACAGGAACTATGGCTACACCTTC. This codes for CASSFDRNYGYTF. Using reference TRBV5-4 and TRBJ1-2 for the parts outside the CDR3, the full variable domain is ETGVTQSPTHLIKTRGQQVTLRCSSQSGHNTVSWYQQALGQGPQFIFQYYREEENGRGNFPPRFSGLQFPNYSSELNVNALELDDSALYLCASSFDRNYGYTFGSGTRLTVV.

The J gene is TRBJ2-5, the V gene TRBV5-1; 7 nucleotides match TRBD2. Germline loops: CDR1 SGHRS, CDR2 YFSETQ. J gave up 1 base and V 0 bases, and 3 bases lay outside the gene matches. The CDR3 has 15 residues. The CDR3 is CASSLVAGAQETQYF. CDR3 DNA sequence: TGCGCCAGCAGCTTGGTAGCGGGCGCCCAAGAGACCCAGTACTTC.

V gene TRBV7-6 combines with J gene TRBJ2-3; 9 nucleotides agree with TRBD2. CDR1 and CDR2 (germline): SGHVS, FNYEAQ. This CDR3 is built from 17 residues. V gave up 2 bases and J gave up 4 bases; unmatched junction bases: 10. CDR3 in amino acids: CASSLYWREGLADTQYF. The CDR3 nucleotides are TGTGCCAGCAGCTTATATTGGCGGGAGGGCCTAGCAGATACGCAGTATTTT.

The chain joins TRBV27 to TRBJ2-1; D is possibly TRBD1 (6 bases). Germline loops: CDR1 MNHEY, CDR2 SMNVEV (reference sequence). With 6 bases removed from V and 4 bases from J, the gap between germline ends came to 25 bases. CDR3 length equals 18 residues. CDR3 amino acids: CASRLSPVGAGNYNEQFF. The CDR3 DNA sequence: TGTGCCAGCAGACTATCTCCCGTGGGGGCCGGTAATTACAATGAGCAGTTCTTC.

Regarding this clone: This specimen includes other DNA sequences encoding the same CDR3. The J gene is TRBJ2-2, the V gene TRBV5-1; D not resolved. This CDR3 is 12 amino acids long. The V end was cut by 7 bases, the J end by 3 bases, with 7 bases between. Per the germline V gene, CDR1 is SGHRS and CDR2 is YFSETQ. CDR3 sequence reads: CASRRDTGELFF. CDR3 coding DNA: TGCGCCAGCCGAAGGGACACCGGGGAGCTGTTTTTT.

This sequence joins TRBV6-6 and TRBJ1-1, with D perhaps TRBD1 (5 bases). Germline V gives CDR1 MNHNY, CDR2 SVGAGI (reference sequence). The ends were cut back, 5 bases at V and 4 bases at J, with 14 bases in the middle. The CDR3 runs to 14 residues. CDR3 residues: CASSTFGGATEAFF. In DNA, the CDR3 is TGTGCCAGCAGTACTTTTGGAGGGGCCACTGAAGCTTTCTTT.

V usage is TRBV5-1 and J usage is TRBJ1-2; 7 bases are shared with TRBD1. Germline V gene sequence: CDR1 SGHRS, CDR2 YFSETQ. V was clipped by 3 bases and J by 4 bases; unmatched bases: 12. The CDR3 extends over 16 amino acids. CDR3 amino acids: CASSSGATGEVYGYTF. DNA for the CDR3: TGCGCCAGCAGCTCGGGAGCCACAGGGGAAGTCTATGGCTACACCTTC.

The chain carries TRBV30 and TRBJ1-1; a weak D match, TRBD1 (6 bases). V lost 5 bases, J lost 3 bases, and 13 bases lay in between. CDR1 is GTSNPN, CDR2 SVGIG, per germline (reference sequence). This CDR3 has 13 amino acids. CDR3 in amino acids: CAWQGRMDTEAFF. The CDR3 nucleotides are TGTGCCTGGCAGGGGCGGATGGACACTGAAGCTTTCTTT.

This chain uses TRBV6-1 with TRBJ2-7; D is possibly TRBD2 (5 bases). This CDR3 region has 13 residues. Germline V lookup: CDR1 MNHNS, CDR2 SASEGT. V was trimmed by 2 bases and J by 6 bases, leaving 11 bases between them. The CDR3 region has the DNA TGTGCCAGCAGTGAACTGAGGGTGAGCGAGCAGTACTTC. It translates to CASSELRVSEQYF.

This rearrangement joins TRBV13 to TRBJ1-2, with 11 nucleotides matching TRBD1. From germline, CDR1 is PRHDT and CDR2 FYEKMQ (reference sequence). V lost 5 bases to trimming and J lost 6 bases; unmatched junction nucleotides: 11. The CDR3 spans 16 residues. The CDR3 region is CASSGRPGQGGDGYTF. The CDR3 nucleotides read TGTGCCAGCAGCGGCAGACCGGGACAGGGGGGTGATGGCTACACCTTC. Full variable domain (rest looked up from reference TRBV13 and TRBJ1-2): AAGVIQSPRHLIKEKRETATLKCYPIPRHDTVYWYQQGPGQDPQFLISFYEKMQSDKGSIPDRFSAQQFSDYHSELNMSSLELGDSALYFCASSGRPGQGGDGYTFGSGTRLTVV.

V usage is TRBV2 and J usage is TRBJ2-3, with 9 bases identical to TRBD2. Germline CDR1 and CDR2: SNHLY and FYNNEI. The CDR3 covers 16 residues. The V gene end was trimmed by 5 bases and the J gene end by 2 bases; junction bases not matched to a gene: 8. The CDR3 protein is CASSPQTSGNTDTQYF. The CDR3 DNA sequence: TGTGCCAGCAGTCCTCAGACTAGCGGAAACACAGATACGCAGTATTTT.